The source of this TCR beta chain is a study of identical twins. In this sample, this clonotype turned up once. In TCRdb, the 5' RACE reads were re-called with MiXCR into one record per CDR3 protein. The sample lists some 1,700,000 distinct CDR3 sequences, about 32% occurring once. Sequenced input: cord blood. The source is a newborn girl in good health.

DNA for the CDR3: TGCAGTGCTAGAGAGGAGTGGCGGGCGGGCACAGATACGCAGTATTTT. It encodes CSAREEWRAGTDTQYF. The chain is built from TRBV20-1 and TRBJ2-3; tentative D call: TRBD2 (5 bases). The V gene's germline CDR1 is DFQATT and CDR2 SNEGSKA (reference sequence). Trimming shortened V by 0 bases and J by 1 base, and 14 bases separated the two germline ends. The CDR3 covers 16 residues.